This T cell receptor (beta chain) was documented in a study of blood T cell repertoires in COVID-19. Turning to the study itself: PBMCs, B-cell-depleted T cells, or T cells were the source of the cDNA or gDNA that made up the material.

Participants spanned ages about 18 to 100 years and resided in 20 to 30 US areas. Recovered status in Cohort 3 required two negative PCRs, clearance, or symptom resolution. The CDR3 sequence is 18 residues long. After removal of 5 bases from V and 6 bases from J, the junction contained 17 bases not matched to a gene. Germline CDR1 and CDR2: SEHNR and FQNEAQ (reference sequence). Source study methods: Reference gene primer amplification gave estimated nucleated cell counts. Sequencing used immunoSEQ multiplex PCR; TCRdb keeps in-frame clones, though not all of them. V and J calls and clone size come straight from that table; D and trimming were deduced from the DNA. The table shows about 280,000 clones, with roughly 85% occurring only once.

The chain recombines TRBV7-9 with TRBJ1-5, with 9 positions matching TRBD1. The sample was PBMCs or T cells enriched from blood (not recorded which). This TCR came from a woman aged 45-60 years who had recovered from COVID-19. CDR3 protein: CASSKIPGQGREIQPQHF. CDR3 DNA sequence: TGTGCCAGCAGCAAGATCCCGGGACAGGGTAGGGAAATTCAGCCCCAGCATTTT. Complete variable domain (other parts from reference TRBV7-9 and TRBJ1-5): DTGVSQNPRHKITKRGQNVTFRCDPISEHNRLYWYRQTLGQGPEFLTYFQNEAQLEKSRLLSDRFSAERPKGSFSTLEIQRTEQGDSAMYLCASSKIPGQGREIQPQHFGDGTRLSIL.